This T cell receptor beta chain was observed in a study of blood T cell repertoires in COVID-19. Study context: Acute-phase and convalescent COVID-19 samples originated in the United States, Italy and Spain.

V lost 2 bases to trimming and J lost 6 bases, with 13 bases between them. Germline-derived CDR1 and CDR2 are KGHSH and LQKENI. The CDR3 is 14 residues long. The sample holds a few counts of this clone. Only in-frame clones appear in the TCRdb table, and some are missing; sequencing was by immunoSEQ multiplex PCR. The repertoire consists of 300,000 to 450,000 clones, with about 90% occurring once and the leading ten covering approximately 1.2%. The receptor comes from a man aged 25-45 years who had recovered from COVID-19. The chain has TRBV18 and TRBJ1-2; tentative D call: TRBD1 (5 bases). The source material was PBMCs or T cells enriched from blood (not recorded which). In DNA, the CDR3 is TGTGCCAGCTCACCAACCCGACAGAAGGATGGCTACACCTTC. Translating it yields CASSPTRQKDGYTF.